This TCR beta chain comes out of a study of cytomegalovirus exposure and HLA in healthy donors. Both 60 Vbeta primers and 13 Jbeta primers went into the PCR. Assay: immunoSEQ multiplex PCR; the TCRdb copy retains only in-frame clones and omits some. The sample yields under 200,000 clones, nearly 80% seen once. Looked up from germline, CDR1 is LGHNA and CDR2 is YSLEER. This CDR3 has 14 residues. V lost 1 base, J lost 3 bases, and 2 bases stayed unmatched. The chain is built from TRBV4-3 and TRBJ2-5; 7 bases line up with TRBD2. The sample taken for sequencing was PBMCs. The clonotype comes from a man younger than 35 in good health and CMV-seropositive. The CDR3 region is CASSQAAGKETQYF. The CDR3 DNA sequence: TGCGCCAGCAGCCAAGCAGCGGGGAAAGAGACCCAGTACTTC.